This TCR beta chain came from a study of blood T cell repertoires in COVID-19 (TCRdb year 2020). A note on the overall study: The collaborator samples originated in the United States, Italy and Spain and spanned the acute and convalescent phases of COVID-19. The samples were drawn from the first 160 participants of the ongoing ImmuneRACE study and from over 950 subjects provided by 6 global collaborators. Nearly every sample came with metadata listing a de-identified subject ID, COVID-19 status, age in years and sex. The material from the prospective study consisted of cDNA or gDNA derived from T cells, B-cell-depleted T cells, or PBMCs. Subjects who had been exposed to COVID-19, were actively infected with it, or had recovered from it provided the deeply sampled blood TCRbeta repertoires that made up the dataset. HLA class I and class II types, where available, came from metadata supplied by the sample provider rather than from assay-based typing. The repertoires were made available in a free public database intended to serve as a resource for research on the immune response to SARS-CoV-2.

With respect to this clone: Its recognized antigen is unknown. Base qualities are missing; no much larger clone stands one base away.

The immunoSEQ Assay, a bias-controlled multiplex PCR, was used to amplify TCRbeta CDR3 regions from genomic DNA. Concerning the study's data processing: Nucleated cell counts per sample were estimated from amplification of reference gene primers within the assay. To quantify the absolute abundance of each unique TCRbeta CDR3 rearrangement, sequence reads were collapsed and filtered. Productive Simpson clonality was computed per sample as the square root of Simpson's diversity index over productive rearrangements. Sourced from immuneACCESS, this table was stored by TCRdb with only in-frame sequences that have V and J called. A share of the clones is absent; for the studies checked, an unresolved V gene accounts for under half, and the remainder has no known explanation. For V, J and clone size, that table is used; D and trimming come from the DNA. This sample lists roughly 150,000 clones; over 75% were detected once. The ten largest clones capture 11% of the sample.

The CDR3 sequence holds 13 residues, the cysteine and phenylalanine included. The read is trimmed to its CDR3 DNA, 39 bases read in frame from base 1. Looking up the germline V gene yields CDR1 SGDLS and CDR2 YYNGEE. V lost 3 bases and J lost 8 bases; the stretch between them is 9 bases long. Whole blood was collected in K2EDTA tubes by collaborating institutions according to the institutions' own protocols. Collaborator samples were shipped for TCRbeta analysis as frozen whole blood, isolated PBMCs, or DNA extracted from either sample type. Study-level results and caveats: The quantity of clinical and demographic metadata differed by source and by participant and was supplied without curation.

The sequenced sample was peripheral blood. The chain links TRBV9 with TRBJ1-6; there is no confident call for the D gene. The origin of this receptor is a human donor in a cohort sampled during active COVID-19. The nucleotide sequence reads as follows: TGTGCCAGCAGCGCACAGAGAGATTCACCCCTCCACTTT. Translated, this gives CASSAQRDSPLHF.